The rows below give T cell receptor beta chains drawn from one sample of a study of identical twins. In TCRdb, the 5' RACE reads were re-called with MiXCR into one record per CDR3 protein. The table has fewer than 650,000 distinct CDR3 sequences, around 7.5% seen once. This same sample was also part of a study on yellow fever vaccine responses in identical twins.

The source material was PBMCs. All receptors come from a woman between 18 and 30 years old in good health. The CDR3 runs from the conserved cysteine through the conserved F or W. A D gene is named only where the DNA matches it firmly. For some rows the clone size is stated as once, few or many, or as a class when expanded; others skip it.

TRBD1	TRBV28	TRBJ1-2	many	CASRGTGAGLNGYTF	TGTGCCAGCAGGGGGACAGGCGCAGGCTTGAATGGCTACACCTTC
TRBD1	TRBV5-1	TRBJ2-2	.	CASSLVQGAAGELFF	TGCGCCAGCAGCTTGGTGCAGGGGGCGGCCGGGGAGCTGTTTTTT
.	TRBV7-8	TRBJ2-6	.	CASSLVSRGDSSGANVLTF	TGTGCCAGCAGCTTAGTCTCGCGGGGGGACAGCTCTGGGGCCAACGTCCTGACTTTC
.	TRBV2	TRBJ2-2	few	CASSAAGTNTGELFF	TGTGCCAGCAGCGCCGCGGGGACGAACACCGGGGAGCTGTTTTTT
TRBD1	TRBV28	TRBJ2-5	.	CASSLSGTGAQETQYF	TGTGCCAGCAGTTTATCCGGGACAGGAGCTCAAGAGACCCAGTACTTC
TRBD1	TRBV5-6	TRBJ2-7	.	CASSFRDRHCEQYF	TGTGCCAGCAGCTTTCGGGACAGGCATTGCGAGCAGTACTTC
.	TRBV20-1	TRBJ1-2	few	CSADRQVANYGYTF	TGCAGTGCTGATAGACAGGTCGCTAACTATGGCTACACCTTC
TRBD1	TRBV5-1	TRBJ2-5	few	CASSMGQTPQETQYF	TGCGCCAGCAGCATGGGACAGACGCCCCAAGAGACCCAGTACTTC
TRBD1	TRBV20-1	TRBJ2-1	.	CSASDRPGTDNEQFF	TGCAGTGCCTCGGACCGCCCCGGGACAGACAATGAGCAGTTCTTC
TRBD1	TRBV5-1	TRBJ1-6	.	CASSTAGTEKPPLHF	TGCGCCAGCAGCACGGCCGGGACAGAGAAACCACCCCTCCACTTT
.	TRBV27	TRBJ1-2	many	CASSLSKQLGYTF	TGTGCCAGCAGTTTATCGAAGCAGTTAGGCTACACCTTC
.	TRBV7-2	TRBJ2-7	.	CASSLVVGEYEQYF	TGTGCCAGCAGCTTAGTTGTGGGAGAGTACGAGCAGTACTTC
.	TRBV3-1	TRBJ2-3	many	CASSQGGGLDTQYF	TGTGCCAGCAGCCAAGGTGGGGGGCTTGATACGCAGTATTTT
TRBD1	TRBV6-2/TRBV6-3	TRBJ1-4	.	CASSPGTGPSRLATNEKLFF	TGTGCCAGCAGTCCCGGGACAGGGCCGAGCCGTCTTGCAACTAATGAAAAACTGTTTTTT
.	TRBV5-5	TRBJ2-5	few	CASSLGGGPSKSSQYF	TGTGCCAGCAGCTTGGGCGGTGGACCTTCCAAGTCATCCCAGTACTTC
TRBD1	TRBV29-1	TRBJ1-1	few	CSVQGALNTEAFF	TGCAGCGTCCAGGGGGCCCTGAACACTGAAGCTTTCTTT
.	TRBV6-5	TRBJ2-1	few	CASSWEGGYNEQFF	TGTGCCAGCAGTTGGGAAGGGGGGTACAATGAGCAGTTCTTC
.	TRBV12-3/TRBV12-4	TRBJ2-5	many	CASRARQEETQYF	TGTGCCAGCAGGGCAAGACAGGAAGAGACCCAGTACTTC
TRBD2	TRBV3-1	TRBJ2-1	many	CASSQELAGINEQFF	TGTGCCAGCAGCCAAGAACTAGCGGGAATCAATGAGCAGTTCTTC
.	TRBV21-1	TRBJ1-1	few	CASSKAGEVLLNTEAFF	TGTGCCAGCAGCAAAGCGGGGGAGGTATTGCTGAACACTGAAGCTTTCTTT
.	TRBV7-9	TRBJ1-3	.	CASSLGSDSGNTIYF	TGTGCCAGCAGCTTAGGGTCCGACTCTGGAAACACCATATATTTT
.	TRBV18	TRBJ1-6	few	CASSPNVQETNSPLHF	TGTGCCAGCTCACCGAATGTCCAGGAGACGAATTCACCCCTCCACTTT
TRBD2	TRBV4-2	TRBJ2-3	few	CASSLWTGLAGPRGTDTQYF	TGTGCCAGCAGCCTATGGACGGGACTAGCGGGTCCCCGAGGCACAGATACGCAGTATTTT
.	TRBV28	TRBJ2-3	many	CASSPPQAGPSTDTQYF	TGTGCCAGCAGTCCCCCCCAAGCGGGCCCTAGCACAGATACGCAGTATTTT
TRBD2	TRBV20-1	TRBJ2-1	many	CSASGRSSYNEQFF	TGCAGCGCGAGCGGGAGGAGCTCCTACAATGAGCAGTTCTTC
TRBD1	TRBV20-1	TRBJ1-5	few	CSARTGGGNQPQHF	TGCAGTGCTCGGACAGGGGGCGGCAATCAGCCCCAGCATTTT
TRBD2	TRBV12-3/TRBV12-4	TRBJ2-3	many	CASSFGLAVTDTQYF	TGTGCCAGCAGTTTTGGTCTAGCGGTCACAGATACGCAGTATTTT